A selection of T cell receptor beta chains follows, all from one sample in a study of blood T cell repertoires in COVID-19. Some clones are missing from TCRdb's copy, which holds only in-frame ones; the method was immunoSEQ multiplex PCR. The table has roughly 700,000 clones, 85% to 90% seen once. Specimen: peripheral blood. Receptor source: a woman in her late teens or twenties with acute or convalescent COVID-19. Both conserved end residues are part of each CDR3. A D gene is named only where the DNA matches it firmly. Expanded clones get a size class; other rows say once, few or many, or leave the size out.

D | size | J | V | DNA | CDR3
- | - | TRBJ1-2 | TRBV7-9 | TGTGCCAGCAGCCCCGCAAGCCTCTATGGCTACACCTTC | CASSPASLYGYTF
- | - | TRBJ2-2 | TRBV5-6 | TGTGCCAGCAGCATCGGGGCCGGGGAGCTGTTTTTT | CASSIGAGELFF
- | - | TRBJ1-2 | TRBV19 | TGTGCCAGTAGCGGGTTCAAGGGGCTGGGCGGCTACACCTTC | CASSGFKGLGGYTF
- | - | TRBJ2-7 | TRBV24-1 | TGTGCCACCAGTGTTGGCAGGGGATACTACGAGCAGTACTTC | CATSVGRGYYEQYF
TRBD1 | - | TRBJ1-1 | TRBV6-5 | TGTGCCAGCAGGATCGAGCGGGGACAGGGAAGGGCTTTCTTT | CASRIERGQGRAFF
TRBD1 | few | TRBJ2-7 | TRBV6-2/TRBV6-3 | TGTGCCAGCAGTACCGGGACAGGGGCGGGGGAGCAGTACTTC | CASSTGTGAGEQYF
- | - | TRBJ1-5 | TRBV7-2 | TGTGCCAGCAGCTCCGCGACAGGTTTTGGCAATCAGCCCCAGCATTTT | CASSSATGFGNQPQHF
TRBD1 | - | TRBJ2-7 | TRBV27 | TGTGCCAGCAGCGCCGGGACAGACTCCTACGAGCAGTACTTC | CASSAGTDSYEQYF
- | - | TRBJ1-1 | TRBV9 | TGTGCCAGCAGCGACGGGACAACTTATACTATGAACACTGAAGCTTTCTTT | CASSDGTTYTMNTEAFF
- | - | TRBJ2-5 | TRBV11-2 | TGTGCCAGCAGCTTCCGGGGGGCAGAGACCCAGTACTTC | CASSFRGAETQYF
TRBD1 | - | TRBJ2-7 | TRBV4-1 | TGCGCCAGCAGCCCCTTTGGGCAGGGACAGAGCTCCTACGAGCAGTACTTC | CASSPFGQGQSSYEQYF
- | - | TRBJ1-4 | TRBV7-3 | TGTGCCAGCAGCAAGCTCAGACTAGGTGAAAAACTGTTTTTT | CASSKLRLGEKLFF
TRBD1 | - | TRBJ2-7 | TRBV14 | TGTGCCAGCAGCCGCTTGGGACAGATGGGGCAGTACTTC | CASSRLGQMGQYF
- | - | TRBJ1-1 | TRBV6-5 | TGTCCTAGGCCCCCCGGGAGAACGTCCACTGAAGCTTTCTTT | CPRPPGRTSTEAFF
- | - | TRBJ2-3 | TRBV19 | TGTGCCAGTAGTTTTTCAGGGGATGCAGATACGCAGTATTTT | CASSFSGDADTQYF
- | - | TRBJ2-7 | TRBV9 | TGTGCCAGCAGCGTAGGCCCAGGGATCTCCTACGAGCAGTACTTC | CASSVGPGISYEQYF
TRBD1 | - | TRBJ1-2 | TRBV19 | TGTGCCAGTAGTATGGTACAGGGGGCGTCTTACTATGGCTACACCTTC | CASSMVQGASYYGYTF
TRBD2 | - | TRBJ2-3 | TRBV6-1 | TGTGCCAGCAGTGAAACCAGCGGGGCCACAGATACGCAGTATTTT | CASSETSGATDTQYF
- | - | TRBJ1-5 | TRBV7-2 | TGTGCCAGCAGCCCTCAGGGGAGTTCGGGTCAGCCCCAGCATTTT | CASSPQGSSGQPQHF
- | - | TRBJ1-2 | TRBV7-9 | TGTGCCAGCAGCTCTAGCCCTGACACGCTCTATGGCTACACCTTC | CASSSSPDTLYGYTF
TRBD1 | - | TRBJ2-7 | TRBV2 | TGTGCCAGCATTACAGACAGGGGGCCGTACGAGCAGTACTTC | CASITDRGPYEQYF
- | - | TRBJ1-2 | TRBV12-3/TRBV12-4 | TGTGCCAGCAGCCCAAGTAGCTATGGCTACACCTTC | CASSPSSYGYTF